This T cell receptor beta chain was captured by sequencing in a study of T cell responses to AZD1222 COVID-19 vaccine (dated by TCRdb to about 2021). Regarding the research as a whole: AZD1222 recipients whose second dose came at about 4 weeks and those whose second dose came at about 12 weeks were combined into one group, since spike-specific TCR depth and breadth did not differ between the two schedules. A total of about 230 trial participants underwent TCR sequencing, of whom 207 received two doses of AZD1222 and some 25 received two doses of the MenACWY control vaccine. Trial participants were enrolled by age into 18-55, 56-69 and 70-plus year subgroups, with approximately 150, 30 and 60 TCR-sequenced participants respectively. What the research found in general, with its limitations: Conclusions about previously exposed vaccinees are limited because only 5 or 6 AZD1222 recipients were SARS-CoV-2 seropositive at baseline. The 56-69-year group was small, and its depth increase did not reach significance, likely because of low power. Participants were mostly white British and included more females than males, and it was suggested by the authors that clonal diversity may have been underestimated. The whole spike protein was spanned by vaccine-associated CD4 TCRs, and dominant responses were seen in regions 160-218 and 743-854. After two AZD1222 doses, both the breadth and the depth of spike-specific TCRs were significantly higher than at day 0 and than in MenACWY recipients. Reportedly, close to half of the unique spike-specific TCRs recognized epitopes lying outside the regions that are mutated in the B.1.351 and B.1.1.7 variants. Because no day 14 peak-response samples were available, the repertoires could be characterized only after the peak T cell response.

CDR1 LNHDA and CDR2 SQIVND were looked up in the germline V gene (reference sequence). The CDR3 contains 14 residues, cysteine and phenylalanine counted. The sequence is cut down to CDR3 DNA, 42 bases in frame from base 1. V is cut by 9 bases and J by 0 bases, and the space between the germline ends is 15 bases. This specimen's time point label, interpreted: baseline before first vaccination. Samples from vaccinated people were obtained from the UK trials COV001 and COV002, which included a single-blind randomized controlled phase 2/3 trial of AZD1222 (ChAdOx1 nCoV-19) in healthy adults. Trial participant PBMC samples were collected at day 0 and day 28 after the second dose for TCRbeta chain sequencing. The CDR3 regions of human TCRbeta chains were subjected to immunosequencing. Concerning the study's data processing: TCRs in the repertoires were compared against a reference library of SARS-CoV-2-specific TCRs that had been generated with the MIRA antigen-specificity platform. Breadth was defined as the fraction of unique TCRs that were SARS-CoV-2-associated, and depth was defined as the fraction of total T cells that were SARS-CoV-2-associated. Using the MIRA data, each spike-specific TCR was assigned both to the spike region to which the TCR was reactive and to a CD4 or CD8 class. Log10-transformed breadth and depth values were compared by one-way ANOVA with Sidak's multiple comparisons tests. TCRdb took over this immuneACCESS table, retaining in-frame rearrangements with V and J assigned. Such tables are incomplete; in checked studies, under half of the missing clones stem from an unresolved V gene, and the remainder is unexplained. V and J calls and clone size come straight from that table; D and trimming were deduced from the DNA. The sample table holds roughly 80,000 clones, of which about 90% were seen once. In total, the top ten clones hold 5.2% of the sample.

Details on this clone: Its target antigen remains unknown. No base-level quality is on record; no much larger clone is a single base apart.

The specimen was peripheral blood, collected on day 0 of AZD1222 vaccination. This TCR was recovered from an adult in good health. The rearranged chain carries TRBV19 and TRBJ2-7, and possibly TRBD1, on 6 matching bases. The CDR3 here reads CASTGQGISYEQYF. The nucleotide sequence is TGTGCCAGCACTGGGCAGGGGATCTCCTACGAGCAGTACTTC.